The clone carrying this T cell receptor beta chain appeared a single time. The record originates from a study of a mutant IDH1 vaccine in newly diagnosed glioma. Time point defined: baseline, week 1 (first vaccination visit). The treatment denotes: pre-vaccination baseline after standard-of-care therapy. The table came from immunoSEQ multiplex PCR; TCRdb's copy has only in-frame clones and leaves some out. This repertoire shows about 96,000 clones, around three quarters found once; its top ten account for around 7.5%. The CDR3 is made up of 13 amino acids. The V gene lost 3 bases and the J gene lost 7 bases, with 10 bases spanning the gap. Per the germline V gene, CDR1 is SNHLY and CDR2 is FYNNEI.

Sequenced here: PBMCs, sampled from a glioma patient treated with radiotherapy, temozolomide or both. The clonotype originates from a man aged 40-49 years with glioma. This chain links TRBV2 with TRBJ2-1; possible D gene TRBD2, 6 bases. This chain's CDR3 is CASSEEGDNEQFF. The CDR3 nucleotides are TGTGCCAGCAGTGAGGAGGGCGATAATGAGCAGTTCTTC.